Following are 9 T cell receptor beta chains from one sample sequenced in a study of T cell changes during pregnancy in multiple sclerosis. Sequenced by immunoSEQ multiplex PCR; TCRdb stores in-frame clones only, minus some. The data hold about 68,000 clones, with 92% observed a single time. The source was peripheral blood, collected in the second trimester of pregnancy. The receptor set was obtained from a female donor in good health, enrolled as a control in a pregnancy study.

V and J are TRBV4-3 and TRBJ2-7, with D perhaps TRBD1 (5 bases). Trimming left V 9 bases short and J 3 bases short, with 15 bases between. The CDR3 is 13 amino acids. Germline lookup yields CDR1 LGHNA and CDR2 YSLEER. The CDR3, as DNA: TGCGCCAGGGCGTCAGGGTCCCACTACGAGCAGTACTTC. Translated, it gives CARASGSHYEQYF.

The chain couples TRBV27 to TRBJ2-7, with D possibly TRBD2 on 7 matching bases. The CDR3 has 15 residues. CDR1 is MNHEY, CDR2 SMNVEV, per germline (reference sequence). V shed 2 bases and J shed 5 bases, with 16 bases lying between them. CDR3 region: CASSLASTGRDEQYF. CDR3 DNA: TGTGCCAGCAGTTTAGCTTCTACAGGGAGGGACGAGCAGTACTTC.

This rearrangement joins TRBV11-3 to TRBJ2-2; 13 bases map to TRBD2. The CDR3 is made up of 17 amino acids. Looked up from germline, CDR1 is SGHNT and CDR2 is YENEEA. The trim removed 7 bases at V and 4 bases at J, leaving 9 bases unmatched. The CDR3, as DNA: TGTGCCAGCACCCCGACGACTAGCGGGAGGAGCACCGGGGAGCTGTTTTTT. It is translated as CASTPTTSGRSTGELFF.

This chain links TRBV5-1 with TRBJ2-7; 8 positions agree with TRBD1. The CDR3 loop spans 14 amino acids. CDR1 SGHRS and CDR2 YFSETQ come from the germline V gene. J was trimmed by 4 bases and V by 6 bases; bases with no gene match: 9. In DNA form, the CDR3 reads TGCGCCAGCACCATTGGGACAGGACTATACGAGCAGTACTTC. It encodes CASTIGTGLYEQYF. Full variable domain (missing parts from reference TRBV5-1 and TRBJ2-7): KAGVTQTPRYLIKTRGQQVTLSCSPISGHRSVSWYQQTPGQGLQFLFEYFSETQRNKGNFPGRFSGRQFSNSRSEMNVSTLELGDSALYLCASTIGTGLYEQYFGPGTRLTVT.

The gene calls are TRBV7-9 and TRBJ2-1; D not resolved. Germline V gene sequence: CDR1 SEHNR, CDR2 FQNEAQ (reference sequence). CDR3 length equals 10 residues. Trimming cost V 6 bases and J 13 bases, with 10 bases left between them. The CDR3 sequence: CASSSDSQFF. CDR3 sequence (DNA): TGTGCCAGCAGTTCCGACTCACAGTTCTTC.

The rearrangement links TRBV28 to TRBJ1-1; a weak D match, TRBD1 (5 bases). V gave up 1 base and J gave up 1 base, with 13 bases separating them. Germline V lookup: CDR1 MDHEN, CDR2 SYDVKM. The length of the CDR3 is 16 residues. CDR3 sequence reads: CASSLYGTGGNTEAFF. CDR3 bases: TGTGCCAGCAGTTTATACGGGACGGGGGGGAACACTGAAGCTTTCTTT. The whole variable domain, filled in from reference TRBV28 and TRBJ1-1, reads DVKVTQSSRYLVKRTGEKVFLECVQDMDHENMFWYRQDPGLGLRLIYFSYDVKMKEKGDIPEGYSVSREKKERFSLILESASTNQTSMYLCASSLYGTGGNTEAFFGQGTRLTVV.

The CDR3 sequence: CASSLQGQGEQYF. In DNA form, the CDR3 reads TGTGCCAGCAGTTTACAGGGGCAGGGCGAGCAGTACTTC. This chain uses TRBV27 with TRBJ2-7; possibly TRBD1 for D (6 bases). V was trimmed by 2 bases and J by 6 bases, leaving 11 bases between them. This CDR3 has 13 amino acids. Germline V gene sequence: CDR1 MNHEY, CDR2 SMNVEV (reference sequence).

This CDR3 reads CASSLAGASYEQYF. The DNA of the CDR3 is TGTGCCAGCAGTCTAGCGGGGGCATCCTACGAGCAGTACTTC. This sequence joins TRBV2 and TRBJ2-7, with 10 positions matching TRBD2. Germline CDR1 reads SNHLY; CDR2 reads FYNNEI. V trimming: 5 bases; J trimming: 1 base; junction bases outside the gene matches: 2. CDR3 length equals 14 residues.

This clone was seen just once. V and J are TRBV6-5 and TRBJ1-4; no clear D. The CDR3 is made up of 15 amino acids. Germline values: CDR1 MNHEY, CDR2 SVGAGI. V lost 2 bases and J lost 4, with 11 bases in between. The CDR3 spells CASSYLGQFNEKLFF. In nucleotides, the CDR3 is TGTGCCAGCAGTTACCTTGGGCAGTTTAATGAAAAACTGTTTTTT.